The 10 T cell receptor beta chains given below trace back to one sample, sequenced in a study of blood T cell repertoires in COVID-19 (dated by TCRdb to 2019 to 2021). The receptor library was made with the immunoSEQ multiplex PCR assay. This immuneACCESS table, as held by TCRdb, lists in-frame sequences with V and J called but not all clones. Of the missing ones, under half trace to an unresolved V gene in checked studies; the others have no known cause. Within this sample are about 59,000 clones, with roughly 80% of them counted one time only. The top ten hold more than 11% of the sample. The sample comprised peripheral blood. These receptor sequences come from a woman aged 65 to 85 with acute or convalescent COVID-19.

The rearrangement links TRBV30 to TRBJ1-1, with TRBD1 as a possible D gene (5 bases). The germline gives CDR1 GTSNPN, CDR2 SVGIG (reference sequence). Trimming shortened V by 3 bases and J by 10 bases, and 15 bases separated the two germline ends. This CDR3 is 12 amino acids long. CDR3 sequence reads: CAWSDNRQRAFF. The CDR3 DNA reads as TGTGCCTGGAGCGACAACCGACAGCGAGCTTTCTTT. The entire variable domain, with the rest obtained from reference TRBV30 and TRBJ1-1, is as follows: SQTIHQWPATLVQPVGSPLSLECTVEGTSNPNLYWYRQAAGRGLQLLFYSVGIGQISSEVPQNLSASRPQDRQFILSSKKLLLSDSGFYLCAWSDNRQRAFFGQGTRLTVV.

This sequence joins TRBV11-3 and TRBJ2-2, with D uncertain. In germline, CDR1 is SGHNT, CDR2 YENEEA. V lost 2 bases and J lost 3, with 13 bases in between. CDR3 length: 16 amino acids. CDR3 amino acids: CASSLYPVPDTGELFF. In DNA form, the CDR3 reads TGTGCCAGCAGCTTATACCCGGTCCCCGACACCGGGGAGCTGTTTTTT.

The chain joins TRBV2 to TRBJ1-2, with D perhaps matching TRBD1 (5 bases). Germline CDR1 is SNHLY and CDR2 is FYNNEI. This CDR3 has 13 residues. The V and J ends lost 7 bases and 8 bases respectively, with 17 bases between them. The chain's CDR3 is CASKVTGTGGYTF. CDR3 coding DNA: TGTGCCAGCAAAGTTACAGGTACCGGAGGCTACACCTTC.

The chain combines TRBV12-3 or TRBV12-4 with TRBJ2-5, with unresolved D. CDR3 length: 13 amino acids. Trimming took off 6 bases at V and 3 bases at J, with 11 bases between the two ends. The CDR3 nucleotides are TGTGCCAGCAGGACGGAGCAAGAAGAGACCCAGTACTTC. It is translated as CASRTEQEETQYF.

The chain links TRBV5-1 to TRBJ2-3; D unresolved. This CDR3 has 15 residues. Germline V gives CDR1 SGHRS, CDR2 YFSETQ. Trimming stripped 3 bases from V and 2 bases from J, with 13 bases between. Written as DNA, the CDR3 is TGCGCCAGCAGCTCTTACGACTCGCCCACAGATACGCAGTATTTT. Translation gives CASSSYDSPTDTQYF.

The J gene is TRBJ2-6, the V gene TRBV18; 9 bases align to TRBD1. Losses at the gene ends were 6 bases for V and 0 bases for J; bases not matched to a gene: 12. The CDR3 has 19 residues. CDR1 is KGHSH and CDR2 is LQKENI in the germline V gene. The CDR3 here is CASSPYTGGGLSGANVLTF. DNA for the CDR3: TGTGCCAGCTCGCCATATACAGGGGGCGGGCTCTCTGGGGCCAACGTCCTGACTTTC.

The CDR3 reads CASSIDDGTADDYGYTF. CDR3 DNA sequence: TGTGCCAGCAGCATAGACGACGGGACAGCGGACGACTATGGCTACACCTTC. The chain uses TRBV13 and TRBJ1-2; 7 bases match TRBD1. The CDR3 has 17 amino acids. Per the germline V gene, CDR1 is PRHDT and CDR2 is FYEKMQ (reference sequence). The V and J ends lost 5 bases and 3 bases, in that order; junction bases with no gene match: 15.

CDR3 residues: CATRDRGYSGANVLTF. The CDR3 DNA reads as TGTGCCACCAGGGACAGGGGCTACTCTGGGGCCAACGTCCTGACTTTC. The gene calls are TRBV24-1 and TRBJ2-6, with 9 bases matching TRBD1. There are 16 residues in the CDR3. From germline, CDR1 is KGHDR and CDR2 SFDVKD. J was trimmed by 0 bases and V by 7 bases; bases with no gene match: 3.

This clone has only one observation. V usage is TRBV6-5 and J usage is TRBJ1-6; TRBD1 is a possible D gene (5 bases). With 8 bases removed from V and 7 bases from J, the gap between germline ends came to 12 bases. The CDR3 length is 13 residues. The V gene's germline CDR1 is MNHEY and CDR2 SVGAGI. CDR3 protein: CASRGVRNSPLHF. Here the CDR3 DNA reads TGTGCCAGCCGGGGGGTGAGAAATTCACCCCTCCACTTT.

J is TRBJ1-2 and V is TRBV2; the match to TRBD1 covers 7 bases. CDR1 is SNHLY and CDR2 is FYNNEI in the germline V gene. The trim removed 6 bases at V and 0 bases at J, leaving 4 bases unmatched. The CDR3 runs 14 residues. The CDR3 DNA sequence: TGTGCCAGCAGCCGGGACAGAACTAACTATGGCTACACCTTC. This sequence encodes CASSRDRTNYGYTF.